A single sample is the source of the 14 T cell receptor beta chains below, sequenced in a study of identical twins. TCRdb re-derived calls from the 5' RACE reads in MiXCR, one entry per CDR3 protein. The sample holds about 190,000 distinct CDR3 sequences, approximately 15% seen once. These data also featured in a second study, about T cells expressing NK-cell markers.

Sequencing was carried out using CD8+ T cells sorted from blood. The receptors come from a woman between 18 and 29 years old in good health.

This clonotype was seen a few times. The chain uses TRBV9 and TRBJ1-2, with D perhaps matching TRBD1 (6 bases). Germline CDR1 and CDR2: SGDLS and YYNGEE. V was cut by 4 bases and J by 7 bases, with 8 bases left in between. This CDR3 contains 11 residues. This CDR3 reads CASSSRGGYTF. CDR3 in DNA: TGTGCCAGCAGCTCCAGGGGTGGCTACACCTTC.

This clonotype was detected only a few times. The CDR3 coding sequence is TGTGCCAGCAGTTACGGGACTAGCGGGATCTACGAGCAGTACTTC. It yields the protein CASSYGTSGIYEQYF. The chain is built from TRBV6-2 or TRBV6-3 and TRBJ2-7; 13 bases are a match to TRBD2. The CDR3 totals 15 residues. After removal of 2 bases from V and 3 bases from J, the junction contained 1 base not matched to a gene. Germline V gene lookup returns CDR1 MNHEY and CDR2 SVGEGT.

This chain connects TRBV11-2 to TRBJ1-1; tentative D call: TRBD1 (5 bases). Germline CDR1 reads SGHAT; CDR2 reads FQNNGV. The CDR3 is 11 residues long. V was trimmed by 5 bases and J by 9 bases, leaving 10 bases between them. In DNA, the CDR3 is TGTGCCAGCAGCCCCGGGGCCCAAGCTTTCTTT. Protein product: CASSPGAQAFF.

This clonotype has more than one count but fewer than ten. The genes are TRBV9 and TRBJ1-3; 10 bases line up with TRBD1. CDR3 length equals 15 residues. Germline V gene sequence: CDR1 SGDLS, CDR2 YYNGEE. Trimming removed 3 bases from V and 2 bases from J; junction bases left unmatched: 2. This chain's CDR3 is CASSAGTGAGNTIYF. CDR3 coding DNA: TGTGCCAGCAGCGCGGGGACAGGGGCTGGAAACACCATATATTTT.

This clonotype was counted a single time. A clone one base away is much larger, so this may be a read error. This CDR3 reads CASRGGNTEAFF. CDR3 sequence (DNA): TGTGCCAGCAGGGGGGGGAACACTGAAGCTTTCTTT. The V and J genes are TRBV2 and TRBJ1-1; D is perhaps TRBD1 (5 bases). The ends were cut back, 6 bases at V and 1 base at J, with 6 bases in the middle. The CDR3 loop spans 12 amino acids. Germline-derived CDR1 and CDR2 are SNHLY and FYNNEI.

This sequence joins TRBV11-1 and TRBJ2-7; 9 bases are a match to TRBD2. This CDR3 has 15 amino acids. The V and J ends lost 4 bases and 1 base, in that order; junction bases with no gene match: 5. Germline CDR1 SGHAT, CDR2 FQDESV (reference sequence). This chain's CDR3 is CASSSGLAESYEQYF. The CDR3 bases are TGTGCCAGCAGCTCGGGACTAGCTGAATCCTACGAGCAGTACTTC.

This clonotype has just a few counts. The chain recombines TRBV5-1 with TRBJ1-1, with D perhaps matching TRBD1 (5 bases). Germline lookup yields CDR1 SGHRS and CDR2 YFSETQ. The length of the CDR3 is 17 residues. Trimming stripped 0 bases from V and 1 base from J, with 16 bases between. CDR3 sequence reads: CASSLASLRGENTEAFF. CDR3 DNA sequence: TGCGCCAGCAGCTTGGCGAGTCTTAGGGGAGAGAACACTGAAGCTTTCTTT.

This clonotype was seen more than once but under ten times. The chain carries TRBV21-1 and TRBJ1-1; whether TRBD1, the table's D call, matches the DNA was not checked. TRBV21-1 is an annotated pseudogene. The CDR3 consists of 16 residues. CDR3 loop: CASSADRGEGNTEAFF. CDR3 nucleotides: TGTGCCAGCAGCGCAGACAGGGGAGAAGGGAACACTGAAGCTTTCTTT.

This clonotype was picked up many times. This chain connects TRBV15 to TRBJ2-2, with TRBD2 identical over 9 bases. The ends lost 1 base at V and 6 bases at J; junction bases unmatched: 6. Germline CDR1 and CDR2: LNHNV and YYDKDF (reference sequence). CDR3 length: 16 amino acids. The CDR3 DNA is TGTGCCACCAGCAGAGGGCTAGCGGGACGGGCCGGGGAGCTGTTTTTT. Protein sequence: CATSRGLAGRAGELFF. Full variable domain (rest looked up from reference TRBV15 and TRBJ2-2): DAMVIQNPRYQVTQFGKPVTLSCSQTLNHNVMYWYQQKSSQAPKLLFHYYDKDFNNEADTPDNFQSRRPNTSFCFLDIRSPGLGDTAMYLCATSRGLAGRAGELFFGEGSRLTVL.

The gene calls are TRBV5-1 and TRBJ2-7; the D gene is possibly TRBD1 (5 bases). V was cut by 4 bases and J by 7 bases, with 18 bases left in between. Germline V lookup: CDR1 SGHRS, CDR2 YFSETQ. This CDR3 has 14 residues. The DNA for the CDR3 is TGCGCCAGCAGCCTGAGTACGACAGCCAAAGAGCAGTACTTC. It yields the protein CASSLSTTAKEQYF. Supplemented by reference TRBV5-1 and TRBJ2-7, the full variable domain reads KAGVTQTPRYLIKTRGQQVTLSCSPISGHRSVSWYQQTPGQGLQFLFEYFSETQRNKGNFPGRFSGRQFSNSRSEMNVSTLELGDSALYLCASSLSTTAKEQYFGPGTRLTVT.

The rearrangement links TRBV29-1 to TRBJ2-7; D is unresolved. The ends were cut back, 3 bases at V and 6 bases at J, with 12 bases in the middle. CDR1 SQVTM and CDR2 ANQGSEA come from the germline V gene. The CDR3 sequence is 12 residues long. CDR3 nucleotides: TGCAGCGTTGAGGAGATCCGAGGCGAGCAGTACTTC. Translated, it gives CSVEEIRGEQYF.

This clonotype was counted ten times or more. The rearrangement joins TRBV7-8 to TRBJ2-3; no reliable D call. Germline V gene data show CDR1 as SGHVS and CDR2 as FQNEAQ. V was pared by 5 bases and J by 0 bases, with 3 bases between. The CDR3 sequence is 12 residues long. For the CDR3, the DNA is TGTGCCAGCAGCCAGAGCACAGATACGCAGTATTTT. It is translated as CASSQSTDTQYF. The whole variable domain, remainder taken from reference TRBV7-8 and TRBJ2-3, is GAGVSQSPRYKVAKRGQDVALRCDPISGHVSLFWYQQALGQGPEFLTYFQNEAQLDKSGLPSDRFFAERPEGSVSTLKIQRTQQEDSAVYLCASSQSTDTQYFGPGTRLTVL.

This clonotype has a count of ten or more. The CDR3: CASRGRGNEKLFF. Written as DNA, the CDR3 is TGTGCCAGCAGAGGGAGGGGGAATGAAAAACTGTTTTTT. The chain uses TRBV12-3 or TRBV12-4 and TRBJ1-4; possible D gene TRBD1, 6 bases. This CDR3 region has 13 residues. Trimming took off 6 bases at V and 5 bases at J, with 10 bases between the two ends.

The rearrangement joins TRBV12-5 to TRBJ2-1; 8 bases are shared with TRBD2. Germline V lookup: CDR1 LGHNT, CDR2 FRNRAP. The V and J ends lost 4 bases and 9 bases, in that order; junction bases with no gene match: 11. The CDR3 has 15 residues. CDR3 sequence: CASGSSRGGLGEQFF. The CDR3 DNA follows: TGTGCTAGTGGTTCCTCGCGCGGGGGGCTGGGTGAGCAGTTCTTC. Full variable domain (missing parts from reference TRBV12-5 and TRBJ2-1): DARVTQTPRHKVTEMGQEVTMRCQPILGHNTVFWYRQTMMQGLELLAYFRNRAPLDDSGMPKDRFSAEMPDATLATLKIQPSEPRDSAVYFCASGSSRGGLGEQFFGPGTRLTVL.